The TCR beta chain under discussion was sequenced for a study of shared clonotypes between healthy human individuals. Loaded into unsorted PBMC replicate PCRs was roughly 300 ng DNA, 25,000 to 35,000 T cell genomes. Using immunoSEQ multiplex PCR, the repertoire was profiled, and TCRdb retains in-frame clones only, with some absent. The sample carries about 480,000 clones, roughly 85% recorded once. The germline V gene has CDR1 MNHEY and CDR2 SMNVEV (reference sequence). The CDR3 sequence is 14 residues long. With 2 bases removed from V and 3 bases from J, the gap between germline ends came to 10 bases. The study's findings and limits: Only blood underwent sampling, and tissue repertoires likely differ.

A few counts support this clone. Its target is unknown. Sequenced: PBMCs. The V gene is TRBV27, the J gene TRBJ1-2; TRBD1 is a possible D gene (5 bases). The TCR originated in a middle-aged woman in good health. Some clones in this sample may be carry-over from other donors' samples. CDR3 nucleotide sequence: TGTGCCAGCAGTTTAAGATCGGGGGACTATGGCTACACCTTC. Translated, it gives CASSLRSGDYGYTF.